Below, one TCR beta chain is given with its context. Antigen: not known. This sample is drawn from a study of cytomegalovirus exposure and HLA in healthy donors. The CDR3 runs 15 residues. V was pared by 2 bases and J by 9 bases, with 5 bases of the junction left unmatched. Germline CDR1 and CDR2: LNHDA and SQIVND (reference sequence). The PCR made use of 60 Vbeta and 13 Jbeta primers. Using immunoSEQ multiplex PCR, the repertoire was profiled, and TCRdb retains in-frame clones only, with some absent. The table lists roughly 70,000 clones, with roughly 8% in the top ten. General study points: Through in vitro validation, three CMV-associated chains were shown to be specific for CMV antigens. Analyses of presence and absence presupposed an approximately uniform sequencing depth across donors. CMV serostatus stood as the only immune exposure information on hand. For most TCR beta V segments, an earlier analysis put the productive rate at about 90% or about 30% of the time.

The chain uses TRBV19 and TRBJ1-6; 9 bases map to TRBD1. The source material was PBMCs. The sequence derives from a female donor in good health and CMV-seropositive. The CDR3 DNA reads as TGTGCCAGTAGTATATCACAGGGGGCGAGTTCACCCCTCCACTTT. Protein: CASSISQGASSPLHF.